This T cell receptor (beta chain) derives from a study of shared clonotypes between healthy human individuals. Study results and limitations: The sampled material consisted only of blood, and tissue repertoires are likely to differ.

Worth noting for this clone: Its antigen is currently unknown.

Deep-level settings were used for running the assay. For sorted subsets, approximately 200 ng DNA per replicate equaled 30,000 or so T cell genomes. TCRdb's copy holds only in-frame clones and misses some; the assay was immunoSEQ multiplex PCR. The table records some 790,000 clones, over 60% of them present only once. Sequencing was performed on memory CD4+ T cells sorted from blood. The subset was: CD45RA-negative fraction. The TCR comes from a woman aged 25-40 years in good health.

CDR3 loop: CASSLTGSAETQYF. The CDR3 nucleotides are TGTGCCAGCAGCCTGACAGGGTCGGCGGAGACCCAGTACTTC. The chain joins TRBV5-4 to TRBJ2-5; 7 positions match TRBD1. CDR1 SGHNT and CDR2 YYREEE come from the germline V gene (reference sequence). Trimming took 4 bases from V and 5 from J; bases not matched to a gene: 8. The CDR3 has 14 amino acids.